A selection of T cell receptor beta chains follows, all from one sample in a study of blood T cell repertoires in COVID-19. Data came from immunoSEQ multiplex PCR; TCRdb stores just in-frame clones and leaves some out. Among fewer than 30,000 clones listed, 85% to 90% were seen once. The sequenced sample was peripheral blood. Source of these receptors: a man in his 60s with acute or convalescent COVID-19. The CDR3 runs from the conserved cysteine through the conserved F or W. Size values are once, few and many counts, or a class for expanded clones, and some rows have none.

J gene | clone size | V gene | CDR3 protein
TRBJ2-7 | . | TRBV19 | CASSIISSGSYEQYF
TRBJ1-2 | . | TRBV5-6 | CASSPLQEIYGYTF
TRBJ2-5 | . | TRBV10-2 | CASSDGRAGETQYF
TRBJ1-4 | . | TRBV19 | CASNDRTNEKLFF
TRBJ2-6 | once | TRBV19 | CASSISLSGANVLTF
TRBJ2-7 | few | TRBV11-2 | CASSKQGPRYEQYF
TRBJ2-7 | . | TRBV28 | CASSPGPLAGVLYEQYF
TRBJ2-6 | once | TRBV4-1 | CASSQEFGTIGSGANVLTF
TRBJ2-3 | . | TRBV10-3 | CAISEEGADTQYF
TRBJ1-2 | . | TRBV6-5 | CASSYSSRQGAGGYTF
TRBJ1-1 | . | TRBV27 | CASSLSSPPGTEAFF
TRBJ2-1 | . | TRBV19 | CASSIRLAGGNNEQFF